The clone carrying this TCR beta chain was observed a few times. This sample was included in a study of cytomegalovirus exposure and HLA in healthy donors. It was with 60 Vbeta and 13 Jbeta primers that the PCR ran. Assay used: immunoSEQ multiplex PCR; TCRdb lists only in-frame clones, some missing. In the table there are about 41,000 clones, 81% of which are singletons. The V and J ends lost 2 bases and 4 bases, in that order; junction bases with no gene match: 10. Germline CDR1 LGHNA, CDR2 YSLEER. This CDR3 contains 16 residues. V and J are TRBV4-3 and TRBJ1-2, with TRBD1 matching over 7 bases. This receptor was obtained from a man in his forties or fifties in good health and CMV-seronegative. The sample comprised PBMCs. The CDR3 coding sequence is TGCGCCAGCAGCCAATCCGGGACAGCCATGATCTATGGCTACACCTTC. Its translation is CASSQSGTAMIYGYTF.